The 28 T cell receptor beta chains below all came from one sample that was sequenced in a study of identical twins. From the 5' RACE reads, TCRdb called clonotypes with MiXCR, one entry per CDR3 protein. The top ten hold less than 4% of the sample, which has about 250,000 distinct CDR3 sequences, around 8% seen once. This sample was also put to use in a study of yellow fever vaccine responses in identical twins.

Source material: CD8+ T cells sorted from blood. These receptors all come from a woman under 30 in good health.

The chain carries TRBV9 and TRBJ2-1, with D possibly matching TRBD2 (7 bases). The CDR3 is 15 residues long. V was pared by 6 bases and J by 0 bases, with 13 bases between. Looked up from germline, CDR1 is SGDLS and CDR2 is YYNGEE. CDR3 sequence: CASTEGGGSYNEQFF. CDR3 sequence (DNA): TGTGCCAGCACCGAAGGGGGGGGCTCCTACAATGAGCAGTTCTTC. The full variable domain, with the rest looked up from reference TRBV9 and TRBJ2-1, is DSGVTQTPKHLITATGQRVTLRCSPRSGDLSVYWYQQSLDQGLQFLIQYYNGEERAKGNILERFSAQQFPDLHSELNLSSLELGDSALYFCASTEGGGSYNEQFFGPGTRLTVL.

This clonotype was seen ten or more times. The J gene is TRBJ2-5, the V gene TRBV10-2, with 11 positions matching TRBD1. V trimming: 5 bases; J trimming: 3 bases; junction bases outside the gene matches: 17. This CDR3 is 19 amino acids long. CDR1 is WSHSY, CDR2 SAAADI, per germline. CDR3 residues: CASSLTLPPLGQGEETQYF. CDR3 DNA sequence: TGCGCCAGCAGTCTAACCCTCCCCCCGTTGGGACAGGGGGAAGAGACCCAGTACTTC.

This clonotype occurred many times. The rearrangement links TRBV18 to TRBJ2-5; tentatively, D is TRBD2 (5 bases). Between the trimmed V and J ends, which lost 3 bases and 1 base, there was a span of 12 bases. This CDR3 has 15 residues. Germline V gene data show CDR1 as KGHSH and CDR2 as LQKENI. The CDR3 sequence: CASSPIRGAQETQYF. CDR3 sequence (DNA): TGTGCCAGCTCACCTATTCGGGGAGCCCAAGAGACCCAGTACTTC.

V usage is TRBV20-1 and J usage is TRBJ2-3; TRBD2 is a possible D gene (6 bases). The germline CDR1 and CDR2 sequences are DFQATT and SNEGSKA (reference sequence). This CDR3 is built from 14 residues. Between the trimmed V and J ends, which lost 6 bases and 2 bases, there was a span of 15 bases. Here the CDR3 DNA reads TGCAGTGCCAGGGACTTCCAATACACAGATACGCAGTATTTT. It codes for CSARDFQYTDTQYF.

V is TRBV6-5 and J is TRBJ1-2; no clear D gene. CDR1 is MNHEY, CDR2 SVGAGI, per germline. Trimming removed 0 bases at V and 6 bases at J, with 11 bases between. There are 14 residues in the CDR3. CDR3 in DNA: TGTGCCAGCAGTTACTCGACGCCAGGAAATGGCTACACCTTC. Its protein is CASSYSTPGNGYTF.

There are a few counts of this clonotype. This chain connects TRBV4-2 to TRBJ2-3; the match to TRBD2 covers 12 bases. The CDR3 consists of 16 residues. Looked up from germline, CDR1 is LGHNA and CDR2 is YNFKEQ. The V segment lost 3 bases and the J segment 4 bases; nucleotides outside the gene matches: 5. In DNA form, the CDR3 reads TGTGCCAGCAGCCAGCGGACTAGCGGGGTTGCAGATACGCAGTATTTT. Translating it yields CASSQRTSGVADTQYF.

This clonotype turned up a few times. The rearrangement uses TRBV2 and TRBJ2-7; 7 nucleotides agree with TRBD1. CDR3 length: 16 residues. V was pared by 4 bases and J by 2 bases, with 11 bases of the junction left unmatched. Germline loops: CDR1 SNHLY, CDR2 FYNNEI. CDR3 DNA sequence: TGTGCCAGCAGTGTAGACACGACAGGGCTTACCTACGAGCAGTACTTC. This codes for CASSVDTTGLTYEQYF.

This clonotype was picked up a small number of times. CDR3 DNA sequence: TGTGCCACTCTCCAGGGAGGGTCGAACACTGAAGCTTTCTTT. Translation gives CATLQGGSNTEAFF. V gene TRBV10-3 combines with J gene TRBJ1-1; weak D call: TRBD1 (5 bases). Germline CDR1 ENHRY, CDR2 SYGVKD. Trimming pared 10 bases from V and 1 base from J, leaving 16 bases between. There are 14 residues in the CDR3.

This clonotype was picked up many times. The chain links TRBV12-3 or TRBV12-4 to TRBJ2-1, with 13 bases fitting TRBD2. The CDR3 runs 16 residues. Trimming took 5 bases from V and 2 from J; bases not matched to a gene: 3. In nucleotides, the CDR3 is TGTGCCAGCAGTGTGACTAGCGGGAGGCCCTACAATGAGCAGTTCTTC. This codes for CASSVTSGRPYNEQFF.

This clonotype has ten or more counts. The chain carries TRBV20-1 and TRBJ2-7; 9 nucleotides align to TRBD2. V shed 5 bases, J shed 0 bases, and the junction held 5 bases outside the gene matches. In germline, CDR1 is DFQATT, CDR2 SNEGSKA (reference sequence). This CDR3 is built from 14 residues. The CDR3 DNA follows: TGCAGTGCTTGTACTAGCGGGCTCTCCTACGAGCAGTACTTC. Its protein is CSACTSGLSYEQYF.

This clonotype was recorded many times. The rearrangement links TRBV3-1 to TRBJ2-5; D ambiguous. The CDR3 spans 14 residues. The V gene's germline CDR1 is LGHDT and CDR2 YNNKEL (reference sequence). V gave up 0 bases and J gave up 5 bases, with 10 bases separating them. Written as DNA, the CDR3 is TGTGCCAGCAGCCAAGATACCACGGCGGAGACCCAGTACTTC. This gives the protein CASSQDTTAETQYF.

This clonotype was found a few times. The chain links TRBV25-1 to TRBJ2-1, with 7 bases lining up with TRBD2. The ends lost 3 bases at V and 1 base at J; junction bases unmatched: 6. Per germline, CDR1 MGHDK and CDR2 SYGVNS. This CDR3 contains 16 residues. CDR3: CASSDFGRPSYNEQFF. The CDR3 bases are TGTGCCAGCAGTGACTTCGGGAGGCCTTCCTACAATGAGCAGTTCTTC.

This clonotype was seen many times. Written as DNA, the CDR3 is TGTGCCAGCAGCCTGTTGGCCGGGAACGCATACAATGAGCAGTTCTTC. It codes for CASSLLAGNAYNEQFF. The chain recombines TRBV3-1 with TRBJ2-1; D perhaps matches TRBD2 (5 bases). Trimming left V 4 bases short and J 4 bases short, with 17 bases between. The V gene's germline CDR1 is LGHDT and CDR2 YNNKEL (reference sequence). The CDR3 is 16 residues long.

The CDR3 DNA sequence: TGCAGTGCTAGCCTCCCCCCGGGGGGAGCCACTGAAGCTTTCTTT. Translating gives CSASLPPGGATEAFF. The chain joins TRBV20-1 to TRBJ1-1; D perhaps matches TRBD1 (5 bases). The CDR3 is 15 residues long. CDR1 DFQATT and CDR2 SNEGSKA come from the germline V gene (reference sequence). Trimming removed 3 bases at V and 4 bases at J, with 18 bases between.

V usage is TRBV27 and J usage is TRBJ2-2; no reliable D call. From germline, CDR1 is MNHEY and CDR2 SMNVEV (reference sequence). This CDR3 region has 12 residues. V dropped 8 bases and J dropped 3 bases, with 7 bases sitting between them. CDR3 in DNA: TGTGCCAGCGGTCACTACACCGGGGAGCTGTTTTTT. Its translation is CASGHYTGELFF.

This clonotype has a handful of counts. CDR3 in amino acids: CASSLEVSGGPEQFF. The CDR3 DNA sequence: TGTGCCAGCAGCTTAGAGGTTAGCGGGGGGCCCGAGCAGTTCTTC. The chain recombines TRBV11-2 with TRBJ2-1; 10 bases fit TRBD2. CDR3 length equals 15 residues. V was clipped by 0 bases and J by 10 bases; unmatched bases: 6. The germline CDR1 and CDR2 sequences are SGHAT and FQNNGV. Using reference TRBV11-2 and TRBJ2-1 for the parts outside the CDR3, the full variable domain is EAGVAQSPRYKIIEKRQSVAFWCNPISGHATLYWYQQILGQGPKLLIQFQNNGVVDDSQLPKDRFSAERLKGVDSTLKIQPAKLEDSAVYLCASSLEVSGGPEQFFGPGTRLTVL.

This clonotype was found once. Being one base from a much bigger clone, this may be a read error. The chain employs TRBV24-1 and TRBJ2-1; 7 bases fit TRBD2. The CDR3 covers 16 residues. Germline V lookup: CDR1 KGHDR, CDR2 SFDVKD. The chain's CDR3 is CATNDAGGISYNEQFF. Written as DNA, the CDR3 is TGTGCCACCAATGATGCCGGGGGGATCTCCTACAATGAGCAGTTCTTC.

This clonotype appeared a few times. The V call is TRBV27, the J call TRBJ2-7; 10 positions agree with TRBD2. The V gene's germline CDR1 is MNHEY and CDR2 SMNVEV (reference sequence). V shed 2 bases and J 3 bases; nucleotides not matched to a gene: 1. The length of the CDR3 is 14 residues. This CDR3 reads CASSLRTSGYEQYF. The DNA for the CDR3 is TGTGCCAGCAGTTTACGGACTAGCGGCTACGAGCAGTACTTC.

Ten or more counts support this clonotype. The CDR3 DNA follows: TGTGCCAGCAGCTTAAGCGGGTTGGGACAGGTCACTGAAGCTTTCTTT. The encoded protein is CASSLSGLGQVTEAFF. V usage is TRBV7-3 and J usage is TRBJ1-1, with TRBD1 matching 8 bases. This CDR3 spans 16 amino acids. CDR1 is SGHTA and CDR2 is FQGTGA in the germline V gene. J gave up 4 bases and V 1 base, and 8 bases lay outside the gene matches.

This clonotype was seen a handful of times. The CDR3 nucleotides are TGCGCCAGCAGCCCGGCGGAGCCCCCACCCCTCCACTTT. Amino acid sequence: CASSPAEPPPLHF. The chain has TRBV5-1 and TRBJ1-6; no reliable D call. The V gene lost 4 bases and the J gene lost 11 bases, with 13 bases spanning the gap. The CDR3 totals 13 residues. Germline V gene sequence: CDR1 SGHRS, CDR2 YFSETQ.

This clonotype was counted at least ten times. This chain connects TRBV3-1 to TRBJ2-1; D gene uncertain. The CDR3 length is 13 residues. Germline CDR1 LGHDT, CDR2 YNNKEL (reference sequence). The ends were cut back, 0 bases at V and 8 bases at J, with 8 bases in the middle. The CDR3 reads CASSQEPGDEQFF. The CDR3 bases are TGTGCCAGCAGCCAAGAACCGGGTGATGAGCAGTTCTTC.

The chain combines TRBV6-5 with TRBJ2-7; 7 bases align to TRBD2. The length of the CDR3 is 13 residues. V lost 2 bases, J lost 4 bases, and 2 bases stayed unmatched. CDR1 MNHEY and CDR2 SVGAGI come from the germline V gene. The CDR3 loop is CASSYGLGYEQYF. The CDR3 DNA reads TGTGCCAGCAGTTACGGACTAGGGTACGAGCAGTACTTC.

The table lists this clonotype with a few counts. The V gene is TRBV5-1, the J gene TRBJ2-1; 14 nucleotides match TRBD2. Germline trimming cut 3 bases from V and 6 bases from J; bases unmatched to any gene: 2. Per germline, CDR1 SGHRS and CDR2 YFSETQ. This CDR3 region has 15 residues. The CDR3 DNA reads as TGCGCCAGCAGCTGGACTAGCGGGAGGCTCAATGAGCAGTTCTTC. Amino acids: CASSWTSGRLNEQFF.

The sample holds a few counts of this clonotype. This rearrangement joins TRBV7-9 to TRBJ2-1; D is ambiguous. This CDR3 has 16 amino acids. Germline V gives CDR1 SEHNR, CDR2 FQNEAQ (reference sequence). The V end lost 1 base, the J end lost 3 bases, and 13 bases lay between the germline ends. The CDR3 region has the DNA TGTGCCAGCAGCTTAGTGTTGAAGGCCGACTACAATGAGCAGTTCTTC. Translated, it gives CASSLVLKADYNEQFF.

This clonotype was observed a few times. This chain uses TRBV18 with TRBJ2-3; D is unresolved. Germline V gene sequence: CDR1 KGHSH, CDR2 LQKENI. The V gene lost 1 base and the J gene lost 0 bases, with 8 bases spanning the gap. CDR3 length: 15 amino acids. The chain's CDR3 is CASSPRMESTDTQYF. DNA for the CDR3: TGTGCCAGCTCACCACGTATGGAAAGCACAGATACGCAGTATTTT.

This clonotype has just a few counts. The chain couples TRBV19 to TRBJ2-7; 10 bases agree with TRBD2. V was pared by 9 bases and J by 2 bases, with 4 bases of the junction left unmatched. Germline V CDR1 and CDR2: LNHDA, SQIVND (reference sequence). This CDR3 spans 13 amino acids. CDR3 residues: CASRTSGTYEQYF. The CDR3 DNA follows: TGTGCCAGCCGGACTAGCGGTACCTACGAGCAGTACTTC.

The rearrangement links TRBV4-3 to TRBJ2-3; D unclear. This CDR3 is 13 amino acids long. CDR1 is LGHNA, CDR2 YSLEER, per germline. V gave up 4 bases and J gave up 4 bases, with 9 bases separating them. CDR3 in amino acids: CASSPPTSDTQYF. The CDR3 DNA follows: TGCGCCAGCAGCCCTCCAACTTCAGATACGCAGTATTTT.

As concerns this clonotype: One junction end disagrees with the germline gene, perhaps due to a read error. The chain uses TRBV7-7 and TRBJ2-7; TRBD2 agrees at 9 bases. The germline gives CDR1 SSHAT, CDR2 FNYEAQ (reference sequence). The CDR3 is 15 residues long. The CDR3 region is CASSLQHSGGYEQYF. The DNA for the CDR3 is TGTGCTAGCAGCTTACAACATAGCGGGGGCTACGAGCAGTACTTC.